These 29 T cell receptor beta chains were sequenced from one sample in a study of T cell clones after liver transplantation (dated by TCRdb to between 2019 and 2020). The library relied on the immunoSEQ multiplex PCR assay. What TCRdb holds here is the immuneACCESS table cut down to in-frame rearrangements. Part of the clones is not present; checked against another copy, under half of the missing clones reflect an unresolved V gene, and the others are unexplained. Recorded for this sample are 55,000 or so clones; over 70% of them occurred a single time. The ten largest account for 15% of the sample. What the time point label conveys for this sample: pre-transplant. Specimen: CD4+ T cells from blood, collected before liver transplant. Source of these receptors: a human donor who received a liver transplant.

The chain combines TRBV30 with TRBJ1-6; the D gene is possibly TRBD1 (6 bases). The CDR3 covers 12 residues. Germline-derived CDR1 and CDR2 are GTSNPN and SVGIG (reference sequence). Trimming shortened V by 4 bases and J by 10 bases, and 11 bases separated the two germline ends. The CDR3 bases are TGTGCCTGGAACAGGGCTCAGTCACCCCTCCACTTT. This encodes CAWNRAQSPLHF.

The chain carries TRBV7-9 and TRBJ1-4; D not certain. Trimming cost V 7 bases and J 8 bases, with 11 bases left between them. Germline values: CDR1 SEHNR, CDR2 FQNEAQ (reference sequence). This CDR3 is 12 amino acids long. CDR3 DNA: TGTGCCAGCACCTCGCCAGTCGAAAAACTGTTTTTT. Amino acids: CASTSPVEKLFF.

The V call is TRBV5-1, the J call TRBJ2-2; weak D call: TRBD1 (6 bases). In germline, CDR1 is SGHRS, CDR2 YFSETQ. This CDR3 is 17 amino acids long. The V gene lost 0 bases and the J gene lost 5 bases, with 17 bases spanning the gap. Here the CDR3 reads CASSLVNLDSLTGELFF. CDR3 DNA: TGCGCCAGCAGCTTGGTTAACCTGGACAGCCTTACCGGGGAGCTGTTTTTT. Full variable domain (remainder filled in from reference TRBV5-1 and TRBJ2-2): KAGVTQTPRYLIKTRGQQVTLSCSPISGHRSVSWYQQTPGQGLQFLFEYFSETQRNKGNFPGRFSGRQFSNSRSEMNVSTLELGDSALYLCASSLVNLDSLTGELFFGEGSRLTVL.

The chain combines TRBV28 with TRBJ2-2, with D maybe TRBD2 (7 bases). CDR3 size: 15 residues. CDR1 MDHEN and CDR2 SYDVKM come from the germline V gene. The V end lost 9 bases, the J end lost 3 bases, and 17 bases lay between the germline ends. CDR3 in amino acids: CASKGGGADTGELFF. Here the CDR3 DNA reads TGTGCCAGTAAAGGGGGGGGCGCCGACACCGGGGAGCTGTTTTTT.

The chain uses TRBV6-1 and TRBJ2-7, with D possibly being TRBD1 (6 bases). Germline CDR1 MNHNS, CDR2 SASEGT. This CDR3 contains 15 residues. Trimming removed 2 bases at V and 3 bases at J, with 14 bases between. The CDR3 sequence is CASSEKGEFNYEQYF. In DNA, the CDR3 is TGTGCCAGCAGTGAAAAGGGGGAATTCAACTACGAGCAGTACTTC.

J is TRBJ2-2 and V is TRBV6-4; 7 nucleotides align to TRBD1. The CDR3 runs 14 residues. V was clipped by 6 bases and J by 5 bases; unmatched bases: 6. Germline CDR1 MRHNA, CDR2 SNTAGT. The CDR3 DNA sequence: TGTGCCAGCAGACGGGACAGTGGGACCGGGGAGCTGTTTTTT. This translates into CASRRDSGTGELFF.

This chain connects TRBV2 to TRBJ1-2; D gene uncertain. CDR3 length: 13 amino acids. V shed 2 bases and J shed 7 bases, with 11 bases lying between them. The germline CDR1 and CDR2 sequences are SNHLY and FYNNEI. CDR3 DNA: TGTGCCAGCAGTGAAACAGTCCACACTGGCTACACCTTC. Amino acid sequence: CASSETVHTGYTF.

This sequence joins TRBV18 and TRBJ2-7; TRBD2 agrees at 12 bases. This CDR3 has 16 residues. Germline lookup yields CDR1 KGHSH and CDR2 LQKENI. Losses at the gene ends were 2 bases for V and 0 bases for J; bases not matched to a gene: 2. The CDR3 nucleotides are TGTGCCAGCTCACCAGGGACTAGCGGGTTCTCCTACGAGCAGTACTTC. It translates to CASSPGTSGFSYEQYF.

This sequence joins TRBV7-8 and TRBJ1-4; the D is unclear. The CDR3 has 15 residues. Trimming stripped 3 bases from V and 7 bases from J, with 15 bases between. Germline values: CDR1 SGHVS, CDR2 FQNEAQ. The CDR3 sequence is CASSFFGGKGEKLFF. The DNA of the CDR3 is TGTGCCAGCAGCTTCTTCGGAGGAAAGGGTGAAAAACTGTTTTTT.

The rearrangement links TRBV4-2 to TRBJ1-2, with 8 positions matching TRBD1. The CDR3 consists of 17 residues. Germline CDR1 and CDR2: LGHNA and YNFKEQ. V shed 3 bases and J 3 bases; nucleotides not matched to a gene: 12. The chain's CDR3 is CASSHPMETGAHYGYTF. CDR3 bases: TGTGCCAGCAGCCACCCTATGGAGACAGGGGCCCACTATGGCTACACCTTC.

The rearrangement joins TRBV5-5 to TRBJ2-1, with 8 bases aligning to TRBD1. The CDR3 sequence is 13 residues long. CDR1 and CDR2 (germline): SGHKS, YYEKEE (reference sequence). V gave up 4 bases and J gave up 10 bases; unmatched junction bases: 7. The CDR3 DNA sequence: TGTGCCAGCAGCGGGGGGACAGGTCAGGAGCAGTTCTTC. Protein: CASSGGTGQEQFF.

V usage is TRBV18 and J usage is TRBJ1-1, with a tentative D call TRBD1 (6 bases). Trimming shortened V by 6 bases and J by 0 bases, and 11 bases separated the two germline ends. Germline values: CDR1 KGHSH, CDR2 LQKENI. The length of the CDR3 is 14 residues. As DNA, the CDR3 is TGTGCCAGCTCCGACCAGGGGATGAACACTGAAGCTTTCTTT. Its protein is CASSDQGMNTEAFF.

The chain is built from TRBV28 and TRBJ1-5, with TRBD1 identical over 9 bases. The germline gives CDR1 MDHEN, CDR2 SYDVKM. CDR3 length equals 16 residues. V shed 6 bases, J shed 4 bases, and the junction held 10 bases outside the gene matches. The CDR3 DNA reads as TGTGCCAGCAGGCGGACAGGGGTTAGAGGGAATCAGCCCCAGCATTTT. Residues: CASRRTGVRGNQPQHF.

The chain carries TRBV28 and TRBJ1-6; D call uncertain. This CDR3 contains 12 residues. The V end lost 11 bases, the J end lost 6 bases, and 11 bases lay between the germline ends. Germline CDR1 is MDHEN and CDR2 is SYDVKM. CDR3 region: CASTEGNSPLHF. The CDR3 coding sequence is TGTGCCTCCACGGAGGGTAATTCACCCCTCCACTTT. The full variable domain, with the rest looked up from reference TRBV28 and TRBJ1-6, is DVKVTQSSRYLVKRTGEKVFLECVQDMDHENMFWYRQDPGLGLRLIYFSYDVKMKEKGDIPEGYSVSREKKERFSLILESASTNQTSMYLCASTEGNSPLHFGNGTRLTVT.

This chain links TRBV18 with TRBJ2-2; D is possibly TRBD1 (6 bases). CDR3 size: 13 residues. Germline values: CDR1 KGHSH, CDR2 LQKENI. The V and J ends lost 5 bases and 9 bases respectively, with 13 bases between them. DNA for the CDR3: TGTGCCAGCTCATCCGGACAGTCCAGGGAGCTGTTTTTT. Its protein is CASSSGQSRELFF.

The rearrangement links TRBV11-2 to TRBJ1-3; TRBD1 matches 10 bases. The germline V gene has CDR1 SGHAT and CDR2 FQNNGV. Germline trimming cut 6 bases from V and 4 bases from J; bases unmatched to any gene: 9. CDR3 size: 16 residues. This chain's CDR3 is CASRLTGQGIGNTIYF. The CDR3 DNA is TGTGCCAGCAGACTTACGGGACAGGGGATCGGAAACACCATATATTTT. Full variable domain (missing parts from reference TRBV11-2 and TRBJ1-3): EAGVAQSPRYKIIEKRQSVAFWCNPISGHATLYWYQQILGQGPKLLIQFQNNGVVDDSQLPKDRFSAERLKGVDSTLKIQPAKLEDSAVYLCASRLTGQGIGNTIYFGEGSWLTVV.

This chain uses TRBV5-6 with TRBJ2-7, with 9 bases aligning to TRBD2. Germline values: CDR1 SGHDT, CDR2 YYEEEE. V trimming: 1 base; J trimming: 0 bases; junction bases outside the gene matches: 5. The CDR3 is 16 amino acids. The CDR3 here is CASSLWASGDSYEQYF. CDR3 nucleotide sequence: TGTGCCAGCAGCTTGTGGGCTAGCGGGGACTCCTACGAGCAGTACTTC.

This clone appeared a single time. The V and J genes are TRBV6-6 and TRBJ2-7; D possibly corresponds to TRBD2 (6 bases). This CDR3 spans 15 amino acids. Germline CDR1 and CDR2: MNHNY and SVGAGI (reference sequence). Trimming stripped 5 bases from V and 3 bases from J, with 17 bases between. The CDR3 nucleotides are TGTGCCAGCAGTCGCGCTCCCGGGAGACTCTACGAGCAGTACTTC. Amino acid sequence: CASSRAPGRLYEQYF.

The V call is TRBV6-5, the J call TRBJ1-5, with D unresolved. The CDR3 covers 15 residues. V was shortened by 2 bases and J by 0 bases, with 8 bases between the two germline ends. Germline assignment: CDR1 MNHEY and CDR2 SVGAGI. CDR3 nucleotide sequence: TGTGCCAGCAGTTACAGTGAGGATAGCAATCAGCCCCAGCATTTT. It translates to CASSYSEDSNQPQHF.

This clone was detected only a few times. This chain's CDR3 is CASSFSAGGNTEAFF. The CDR3 DNA follows: TGTGCCAGCAGTTTCTCGGCAGGGGGCAACACTGAAGCTTTCTTT. This chain joins TRBV27 and TRBJ1-1, with TRBD1 matching 8 bases. The ends lost 3 bases at V and 2 bases at J; junction bases unmatched: 5. Germline V gene lookup returns CDR1 MNHEY and CDR2 SMNVEV (reference sequence). CDR3 length: 15 residues.

This clone has a handful of counts. The J gene is TRBJ1-2, the V gene TRBV19; D is possibly TRBD1 (6 bases). The germline gives CDR1 LNHDA, CDR2 SQIVND (reference sequence). The ends were cut back, 5 bases at V and 6 bases at J, with 16 bases in the middle. This CDR3 region has 14 residues. CDR3: CASSLRGGFHGYTF. CDR3 DNA: TGTGCCAGTAGTTTACGAGGGGGATTTCATGGCTACACCTTC.

This rearrangement joins TRBV30 to TRBJ1-5, with 7 positions matching TRBD1. The V gene end was trimmed by 0 bases and the J gene end by 6 bases; junction bases not matched to a gene: 2. Germline V gene lookup returns CDR1 GTSNPN and CDR2 SVGIG (reference sequence). This CDR3 has 13 amino acids. CDR3 in DNA: TGTGCCTGGAGTGTAGGGGGCGGTCAGCCCCAGCATTTT. Amino acids: CAWSVGGGQPQHF.

The gene calls are TRBV5-1 and TRBJ2-5, with 8 bases lining up with TRBD1. This CDR3 has 14 amino acids. Trimming took 0 bases from V and 3 from J; bases not matched to a gene: 1. The V gene's germline CDR1 is SGHRS and CDR2 YFSETQ. The CDR3: CASSLGTGKETQYF. Written as DNA, the CDR3 is TGCGCCAGCAGCTTGGGGACAGGGAAAGAGACCCAGTACTTC.

The sample holds a few counts of this clone. The J gene is TRBJ1-2, the V gene TRBV6-6; no firm D call. The CDR3 has 11 amino acids. Germline CDR1 and CDR2: MNHNY and SVGAGI (reference sequence). V lost 7 bases and J 5 bases, leaving 8 bases between the germline ends. In DNA form, the CDR3 reads TGTGCCAGCATGGGCGGGTATGGCTACACCTTC. This codes for CASMGGYGYTF.

J is TRBJ2-7 and V is TRBV6-1; D is perhaps TRBD2 (7 bases). Germline CDR1 reads MNHNS; CDR2 reads SASEGT. Trimming pared 0 bases from V and 2 bases from J, leaving 14 bases between. There are 16 residues in the CDR3. The CDR3 spells CASSEALVGGPYEQYF. CDR3 bases: TGTGCCAGCAGTGAAGCGCTGGTGGGGGGGCCCTACGAGCAGTACTTC.

This sequence joins TRBV30 and TRBJ2-7; D unclear. The CDR3 is made up of 12 amino acids. Germline CDR1 GTSNPN, CDR2 SVGIG (reference sequence). Trimming pared 3 bases from V and 2 bases from J, leaving 8 bases between. CDR3 sequence reads: CAWSTETYEQYF. CDR3 coding DNA: TGTGCCTGGAGCACAGAAACCTACGAGCAGTACTTC.

The J gene is TRBJ1-1, the V gene TRBV2; D is perhaps TRBD1 (6 bases). V was trimmed by 6 bases and J by 4 bases, leaving 18 bases between them. CDR3 length: 15 residues. Germline-derived CDR1 and CDR2 are SNHLY and FYNNEI. CDR3 region: CASRPRTVPGTEAFF. CDR3 sequence (DNA): TGTGCCAGCAGGCCACGGACAGTCCCGGGCACTGAAGCTTTCTTT.

The chain carries TRBV28 and TRBJ2-7, with D unclear. The CDR3 is made up of 12 amino acids. Trimming removed 4 bases at V and 2 bases at J, with 6 bases between. Germline CDR1 reads MDHEN; CDR2 reads SYDVKM. Here the CDR3 DNA reads TGTGCCAGCAGTTCCTTCCCCTACGAGCAGTACTTC. Translating it yields CASSSFPYEQYF.

The V call is TRBV29-1, the J call TRBJ1-4; a possible D gene is TRBD1 (6 bases). The CDR3 sequence is 14 residues long. The germline V and J ends were trimmed by 5 bases and 5 bases, with 15 bases remaining between them. Germline-derived CDR1 and CDR2 are SQVTM and ANQGSEA. CDR3 nucleotides: TGCAGCGTTCTCCCGGACAGCTCGAATGAAAAACTGTTTTTT. Its translation is CSVLPDSSNEKLFF.